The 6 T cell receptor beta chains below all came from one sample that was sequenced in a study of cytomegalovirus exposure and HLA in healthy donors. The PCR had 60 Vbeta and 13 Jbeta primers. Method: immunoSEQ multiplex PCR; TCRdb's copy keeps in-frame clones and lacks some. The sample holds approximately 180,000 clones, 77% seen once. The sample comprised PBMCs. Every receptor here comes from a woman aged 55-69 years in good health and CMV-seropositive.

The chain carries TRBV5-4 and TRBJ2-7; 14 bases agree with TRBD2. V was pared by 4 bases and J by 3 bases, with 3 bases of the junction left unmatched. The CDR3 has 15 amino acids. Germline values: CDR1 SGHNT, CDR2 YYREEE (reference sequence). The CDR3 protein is CASSLGTSGSYEQYF. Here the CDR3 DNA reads TGTGCCAGCAGCCTCGGGACTAGCGGGAGCTACGAGCAGTACTTC.

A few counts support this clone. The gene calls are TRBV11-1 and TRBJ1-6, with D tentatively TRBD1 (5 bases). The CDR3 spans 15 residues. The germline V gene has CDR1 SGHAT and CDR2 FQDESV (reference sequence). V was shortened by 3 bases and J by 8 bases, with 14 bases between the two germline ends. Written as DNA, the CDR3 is TGTGCCAGCAGCTTGGCCGACAGCGCCTATTCACCCCTCCACTTT. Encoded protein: CASSLADSAYSPLHF.

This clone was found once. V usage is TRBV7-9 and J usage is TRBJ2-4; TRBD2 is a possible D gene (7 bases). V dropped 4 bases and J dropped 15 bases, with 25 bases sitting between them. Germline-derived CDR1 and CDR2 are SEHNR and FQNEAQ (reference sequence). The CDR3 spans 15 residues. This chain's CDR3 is CASSSAIGGGRVSYF. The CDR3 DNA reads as TGTGCCAGCAGCTCCGCAATTGGGGGGGGCAGGGTCTCGTACTTC.

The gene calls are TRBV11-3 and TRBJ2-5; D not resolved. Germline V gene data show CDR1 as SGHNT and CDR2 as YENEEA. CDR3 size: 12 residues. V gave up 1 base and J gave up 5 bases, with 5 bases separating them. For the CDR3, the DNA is TGTGCCAGCAGCTTAGGGAGTGAGACCCAGTACTTC. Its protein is CASSLGSETQYF.

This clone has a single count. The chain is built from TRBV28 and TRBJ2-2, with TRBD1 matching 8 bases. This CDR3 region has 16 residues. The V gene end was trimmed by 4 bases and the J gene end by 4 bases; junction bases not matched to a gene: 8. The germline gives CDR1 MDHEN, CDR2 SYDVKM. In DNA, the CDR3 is TGTGCCAGCAGTTCCTCCAGGGGGCGAATCACCGGGGAGCTGTTTTTT. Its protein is CASSSSRGRITGELFF.

The CDR3 DNA follows: TGTGCCAGCAGACCCCCGGGACAGAAAAATTCACCCCTCCACTTT. It translates to CASRPPGQKNSPLHF. V is TRBV6-1 and J is TRBJ1-6, with 7 bases matching TRBD1. V was clipped by 6 bases and J by 7 bases; unmatched bases: 9. The CDR3 is 15 amino acids. Germline V gene sequence: CDR1 MNHNS, CDR2 SASEGT.